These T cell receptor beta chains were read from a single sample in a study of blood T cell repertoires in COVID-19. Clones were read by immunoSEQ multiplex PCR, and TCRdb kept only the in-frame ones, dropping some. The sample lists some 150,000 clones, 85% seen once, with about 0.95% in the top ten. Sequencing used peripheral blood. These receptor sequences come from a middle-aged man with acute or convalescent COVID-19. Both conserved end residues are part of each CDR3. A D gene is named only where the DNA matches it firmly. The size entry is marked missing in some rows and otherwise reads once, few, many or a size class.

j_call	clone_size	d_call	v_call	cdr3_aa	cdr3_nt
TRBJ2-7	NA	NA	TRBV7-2	CASSLGAGSYEQYF	TGTGCCAGCAGCTTAGGCGCAGGCTCCTACGAGCAGTACTTC
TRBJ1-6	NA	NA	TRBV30	CAWSGVSSYNSPLHF	TGTGCCTGGTCAGGGGTCAGCTCCTATAATTCACCCCTCCACTTT
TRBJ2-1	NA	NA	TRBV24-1	CATSDLSSGVMGQFF	TGTGCCACCAGTGATTTAAGTTCGGGGGTGATGGGGCAGTTCTTC
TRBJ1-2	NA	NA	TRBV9	CASSPGENYGYTF	TGTGCCAGCAGCCCGGGGGAGAACTATGGCTACACCTTC
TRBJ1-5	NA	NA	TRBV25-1	CASSSQVGTQHF	TGTGCCAGCAGCTCACAGGTCGGCACCCAGCATTTT
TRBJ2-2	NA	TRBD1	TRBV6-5	CASNWDRETGELFF	TGTGCCAGCAATTGGGACAGGGAAACCGGGGAGCTGTTTTTT
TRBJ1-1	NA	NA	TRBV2	CASRETGTEAFF	TGTGCCAGCAGAGAGACAGGCACTGAAGCTTTCTTT
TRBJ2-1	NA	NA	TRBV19	CASSTLTGYEQFF	TGTGCCAGTAGTACTCTAACAGGGTACGAGCAGTTCTTC
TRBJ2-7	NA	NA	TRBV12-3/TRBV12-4	CASSVTGEGEQYF	TGTGCCAGCAGCGTGACAGGGGAGGGCGAGCAGTACTTC
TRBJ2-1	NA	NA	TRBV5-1	CASSGGLREQFF	TGCGCCAGCAGCGGAGGACTCCGGGAGCAGTTCTTC
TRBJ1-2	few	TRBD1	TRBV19	CASSALDRRDAGGYTF	TGTGCCAGTAGTGCCCTGGACAGGCGGGATGCTGGTGGCTACACCTTC
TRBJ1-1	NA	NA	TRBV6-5	CASDQGNTEAFF	TGTGCCAGCGACCAGGGGAACACTGAAGCTTTCTTT
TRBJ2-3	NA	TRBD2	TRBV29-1	CSVVTLAGGADTQYF	TGCAGCGTTGTCACACTAGCGGGGGGGGCAGATACGCAGTATTTT
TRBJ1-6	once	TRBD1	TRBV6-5	CASSLYSGTGWSPLHF	TGTGCCAGCAGTTTATACTCCGGGACAGGGTGGTCACCCCTCCACTTT
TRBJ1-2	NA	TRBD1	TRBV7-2	CASSLWDSIDGYTF	TGTGCCAGCAGCTTATGGGACAGCATAGATGGCTACACCTTC
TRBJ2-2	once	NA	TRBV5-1	CASSQTEVLNTGELFF	TGCGCCAGCAGCCAGACAGAGGTATTAAACACCGGGGAGCTGTTTTTT
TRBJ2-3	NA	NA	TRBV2	CASRFPTWGGPDTQYF	TGTGCCAGCAGATTCCCGACTTGGGGGGGGCCAGATACGCAGTATTTT
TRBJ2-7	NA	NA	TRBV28	CASSLFGSSRGRNEQYF	TGTGCCAGCAGTTTATTTGGGAGCAGCAGGGGAAGAAACGAGCAGTACTTC
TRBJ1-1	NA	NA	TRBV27	CASTRGGMNTEAFF	TGTGCCAGCACCCGGGGCGGGATGAACACTGAAGCTTTCTTT
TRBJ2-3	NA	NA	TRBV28	CASFDELATTDTQYF	TGTGCCAGTTTTGATGAGCTAGCTACCACAGATACGCAGTATTTT
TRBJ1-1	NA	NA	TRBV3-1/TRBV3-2	CASSQETTLNTEAFF	TGTGCCAGCAGCCAAGAGACAACTCTGAACACTGAAGCTTTCTTT
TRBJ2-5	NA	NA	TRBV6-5	CASSYSSTGETQYF	TGTGCCAGCAGTTACTCTTCGACGGGAGAGACCCAGTACTTC
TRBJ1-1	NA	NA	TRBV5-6	CASAVGGTEAFF	TGTGCCAGCGCCGTGGGGGGCACTGAAGCTTTCTTT
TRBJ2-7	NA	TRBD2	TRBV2	CASRALATYEQYF	TGTGCCAGCAGGGCACTAGCGACCTACGAGCAGTACTTC
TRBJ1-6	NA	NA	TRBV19	CASSTTGENSPLHF	TGTGCCAGTAGTACGACGGGAGAGAATTCACCCCTCCACTTT
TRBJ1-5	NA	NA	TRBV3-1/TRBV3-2	CASSQASGRLNQPQHF	TGTGCCAGCAGCCAAGCAAGCGGGCGACTTAATCAGCCCCAGCATTTT
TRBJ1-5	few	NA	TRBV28	CASSRGGSNQPQHF	TGTGCCAGCAGCCGCGGTGGTTCCAATCAGCCCCAGCATTTT
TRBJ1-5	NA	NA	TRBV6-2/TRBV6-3	CASNYSSGDNQPQHF	TGTGCCAGCAATTACTCTTCAGGGGACAATCAGCCCCAGCATTTT
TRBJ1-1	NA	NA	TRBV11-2	CASSLTGNTEAFF	TGTGCCAGCAGCTTAACGGGAAACACTGAAGCTTTCTTT
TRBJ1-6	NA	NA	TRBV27	CASRPQGGKSPLHF	TGTGCCAGCAGGCCCCAGGGCGGAAAATCACCCCTCCACTTT
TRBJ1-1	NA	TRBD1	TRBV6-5	CASDRANTEAFF	TGTGCCAGCGACAGGGCGAACACTGAAGCTTTCTTT
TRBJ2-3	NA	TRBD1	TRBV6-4	CASSRTGGSTDTQYF	TGTGCCAGCAGTCGGACAGGGGGGAGCACAGATACGCAGTATTTT
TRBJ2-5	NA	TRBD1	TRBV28	CASSLSLRGLSGQTQYF	TGTGCCAGCAGTTTATCCCTAAGGGGGCTCTCAGGCCAGACCCAGTACTTC
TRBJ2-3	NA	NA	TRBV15	CATSRGPDTQYF	TGTGCCACCAGCAGGGGCCCAGATACGCAGTATTTT
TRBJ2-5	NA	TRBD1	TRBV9	CASSAGTGGRETQYF	TGTGCCAGCAGCGCCGGGACAGGGGGCCGGGAGACCCAGTACTTC
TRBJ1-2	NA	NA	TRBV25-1	CASSENIGYRFDGYTF	TGTGCCAGCAGTGAAAATATCGGGTACAGGTTCGATGGCTACACCTTC
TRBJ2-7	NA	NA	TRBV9	CASSREPTGIYEQYF	TGTGCCAGCAGCCGAGAACCAACAGGAATTTACGAGCAGTACTTC
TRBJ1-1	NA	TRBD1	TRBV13	CASSLQGTLNTEAFF	TGTGCCAGCAGTCTACAGGGGACCTTGAACACTGAAGCTTTCTTT
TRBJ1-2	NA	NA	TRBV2	CASSGDAGAHGYTF	TGTGCCAGCAGTGGGGACGCAGGGGCCCACGGCTACACCTTC
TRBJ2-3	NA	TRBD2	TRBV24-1	CATSVSGTSGTDTQYF	TGTGCCACCAGTGTTTCCGGGACTAGCGGGACAGATACGCAGTATTTT
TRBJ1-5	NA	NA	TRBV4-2	CASSQEPAAGQPQHF	TGTGCCAGCAGCCAAGAACCGGCAGCGGGGCAGCCCCAGCATTTT
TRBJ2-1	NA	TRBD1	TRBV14	CASSQRTGSYNEQFF	TGTGCCAGCAGCCAAAGGACAGGGTCCTACAATGAGCAGTTCTTC
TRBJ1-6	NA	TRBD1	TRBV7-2	CASSLSGTGYNSPLHF	TGTGCCAGCAGCTTGTCAGGGACAGGGTATAATTCACCCCTCCACTTT
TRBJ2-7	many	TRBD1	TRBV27	CASSSWTGGNEQYF	TGTGCCAGCAGTTCTTGGACAGGGGGGAACGAGCAGTACTTC